One T cell receptor beta chain is described in this entry. This clonotype has more than one count but fewer than ten. Its antigen remains unidentified. The sample holds no much larger clone one base away, and base qualities are not on file. Instrument used: Illumina HiSeq 2500. Quantitative 5'-RACE with molecular barcodes was used to prepare TCR beta libraries. Per the source publication's procedure: To identify disease-linked TCR variants, a new computational method was used, one built on a probabilistic model of VDJ rearrangement. Using fastp at Q25 and MiXCR, TCRdb reprocessed the public reads and kept productive beta chains. CDR3 protein sequences are deduplicated, and each keeps its most common genes and DNA. TCRdb, rather than the study authors, made the V and J calls. This sample comprises 200,000 to 300,000 distinct CDR3 sequences, over 9.5% of them detected only once. The top ten clones comprise 2.5% to 3% of the sample.

These data belong to a study of CD8 T cells in ankylosing spondylitis (TCRdb year 2017). General notes on the study: T cell receptor beta repertoires were profiled in healthy donors and ankylosing spondylitis patients so that disease-linked TCR variants could be found. Peripheral blood samples were taken, and synovial fluid was additionally collected from ankylosing spondylitis patients. The full study cohort was made up of about 25 ankylosing spondylitis patients and 95 to 130 healthy donors. What the study reported, not specific to this receptor: In peripheral blood, the disease-linked clones were found at relatively low frequencies and had a CD8+ phenotype. Some motif variants had previously been reported in the synovial fluid and blood of reactive arthritis patients, which suggests shared mechanisms of disease initiation. A TCR beta motif made up of several highly homologous amino acid variants appeared to be characteristic of blood from ankylosing spondylitis patients. According to the report, matched synovial fluid samples from ankylosing spondylitis patients were significantly enriched for the disease-linked clones.

This TCR was sampled from a male donor with ankylosing spondylitis or in good health (not recorded which). Sequences were obtained from blood, either unsorted or a sorted T cell fraction (not recorded which).

The CDR3 loop reads CSALRGGRDNEQFF. The bases are TGCAGTGCTCTCCGGGGCGGGAGGGACAATGAGCAGTTCTTC. The V gene is TRBV20-1 and the J gene is TRBJ2-1; the junction holds 9 bases that match TRBD2. CDR1 and CDR2 are read off the germline V gene (reference sequence) as DFQATT and SNEGSKA. The cysteine opens and the phenylalanine closes a CDR3 of 14 amino acids. The kept DNA is CDR3 alone, 42 bases in frame from the first base. V ends up 5 bases short and J 5 bases short, with an unmatched junction base count of 7.